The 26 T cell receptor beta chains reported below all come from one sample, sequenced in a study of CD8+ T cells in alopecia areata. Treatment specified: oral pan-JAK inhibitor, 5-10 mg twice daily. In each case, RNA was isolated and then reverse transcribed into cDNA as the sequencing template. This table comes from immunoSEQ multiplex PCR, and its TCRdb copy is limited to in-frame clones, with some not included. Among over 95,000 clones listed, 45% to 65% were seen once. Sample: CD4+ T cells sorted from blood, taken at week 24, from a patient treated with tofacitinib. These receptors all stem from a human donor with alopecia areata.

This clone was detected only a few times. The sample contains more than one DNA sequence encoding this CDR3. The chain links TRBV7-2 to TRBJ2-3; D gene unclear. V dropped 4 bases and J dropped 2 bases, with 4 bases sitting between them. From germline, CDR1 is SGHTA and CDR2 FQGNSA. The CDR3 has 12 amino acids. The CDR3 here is CASSSSTDTQYF. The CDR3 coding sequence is TGTGCCAGCAGCTCGTCCACAGATACGCAGTATTTT.

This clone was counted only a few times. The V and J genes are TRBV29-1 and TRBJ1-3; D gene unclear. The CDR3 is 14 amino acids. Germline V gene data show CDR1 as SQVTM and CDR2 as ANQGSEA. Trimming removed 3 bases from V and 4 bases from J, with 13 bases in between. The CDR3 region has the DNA TGCAGCGTTGATCTCCAAGGACCCGGAAACACCATATATTTT. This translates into CSVDLQGPGNTIYF.

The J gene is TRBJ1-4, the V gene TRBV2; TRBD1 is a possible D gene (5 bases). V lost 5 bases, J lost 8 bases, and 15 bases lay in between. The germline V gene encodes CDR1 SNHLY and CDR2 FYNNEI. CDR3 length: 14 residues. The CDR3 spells CASSKDTSGEKLFF. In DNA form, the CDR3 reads TGTGCCAGCAGTAAGGACACCTCGGGGGAAAAACTGTTTTTT.

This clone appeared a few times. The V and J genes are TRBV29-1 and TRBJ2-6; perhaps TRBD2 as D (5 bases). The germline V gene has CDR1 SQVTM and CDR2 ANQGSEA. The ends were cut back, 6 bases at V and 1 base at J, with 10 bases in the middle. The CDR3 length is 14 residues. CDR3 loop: CSVLAGSGANVLTF. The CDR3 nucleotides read TGCAGCGTGTTGGCGGGTTCTGGGGCCAACGTCCTGACTTTC.

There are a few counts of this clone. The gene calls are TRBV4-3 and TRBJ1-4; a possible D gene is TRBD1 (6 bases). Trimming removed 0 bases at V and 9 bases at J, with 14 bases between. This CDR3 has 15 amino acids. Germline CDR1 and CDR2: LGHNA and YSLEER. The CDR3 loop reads CASSQEGGTKQKLFF. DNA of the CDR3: TGCGCCAGCAGCCAAGAGGGGGGGACAAAACAAAAACTGTTTTTT.

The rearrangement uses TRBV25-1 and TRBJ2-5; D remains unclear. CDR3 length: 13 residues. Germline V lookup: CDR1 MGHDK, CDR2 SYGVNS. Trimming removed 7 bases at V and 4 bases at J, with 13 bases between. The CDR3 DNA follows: TGTGCCAGCAAACCCGTTTCTCGAGAGACCCAGTACTTC. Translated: CASKPVSRETQYF.

DNA of the CDR3: TGTGCCAGCAGCCCGGGACTAGCGGCCCCAGATACGCAGTATTTT. Encoded protein: CASSPGLAAPDTQYF. V is TRBV2 and J is TRBJ2-3, with TRBD2 identical over 11 bases. This CDR3 contains 15 residues. Trimming at V came to 6 bases and at J to 4 bases, leaving 6 bases not matched to a gene. Germline assignment: CDR1 SNHLY and CDR2 FYNNEI.

The CDR3 loop is CASSDTRSSTNEKLFF. The CDR3 DNA reads TGTGCCAGCAGTGACACAAGATCATCAACTAATGAAAAACTGTTTTTT. The chain recombines TRBV25-1 with TRBJ1-4; D ambiguous. The CDR3 loop spans 16 amino acids. Trimming took 3 bases from V and 0 from J, leaving 11 bases between them. Germline CDR1 is MGHDK and CDR2 is SYGVNS.

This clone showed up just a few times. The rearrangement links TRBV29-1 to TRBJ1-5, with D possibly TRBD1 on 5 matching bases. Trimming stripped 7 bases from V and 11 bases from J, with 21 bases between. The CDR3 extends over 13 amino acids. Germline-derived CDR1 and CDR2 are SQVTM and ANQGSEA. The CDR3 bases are TGCAGCGCCATACGGGGGGGTGATCCAGCCCAGCATTTT. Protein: CSAIRGGDPAQHF.

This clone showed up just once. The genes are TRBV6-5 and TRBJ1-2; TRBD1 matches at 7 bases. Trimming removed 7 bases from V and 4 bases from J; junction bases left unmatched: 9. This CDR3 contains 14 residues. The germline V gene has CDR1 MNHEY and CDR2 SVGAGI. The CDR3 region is CASIPGQWGYGYTF. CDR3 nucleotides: TGTGCCAGCATTCCGGGACAGTGGGGCTATGGCTACACCTTC.

In DNA, the CDR3 is TGTGCCAGCAGTGAGCAGTTCTACGAGCAGTACTTC. This encodes CASSEQFYEQYF. This chain uses TRBV2 with TRBJ2-7; D not certain. The CDR3 is 12 residues long. The V end lost 3 bases, the J end lost 3 bases, and 6 bases lay between the germline ends. Germline V gene sequence: CDR1 SNHLY, CDR2 FYNNEI.

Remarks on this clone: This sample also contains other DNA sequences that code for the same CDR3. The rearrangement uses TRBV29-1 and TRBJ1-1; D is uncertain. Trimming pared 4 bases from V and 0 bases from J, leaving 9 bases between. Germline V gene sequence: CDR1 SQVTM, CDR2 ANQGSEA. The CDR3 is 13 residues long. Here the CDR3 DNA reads TGCAGCGTTGTAGGTAGGATGAACACTGAAGCTTTCTTT. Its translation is CSVVGRMNTEAFF.

The CDR3 DNA reads as TGCAGCGTTGAACAGGGGGCTGGTGGCTACACCTTC. This translates into CSVEQGAGGYTF. The genes are TRBV29-1 and TRBJ1-2, with 8 bases matching TRBD1. V lost 2 bases and J lost 7; bases outside the gene matches: 3. CDR3 length equals 12 residues. CDR1 SQVTM and CDR2 ANQGSEA come from the germline V gene.

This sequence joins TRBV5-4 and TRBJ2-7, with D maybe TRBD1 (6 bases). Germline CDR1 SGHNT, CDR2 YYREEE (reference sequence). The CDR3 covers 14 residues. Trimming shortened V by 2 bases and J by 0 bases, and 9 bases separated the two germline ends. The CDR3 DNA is TGTGCCAGCAGCTTCCGGGACACCTCCTACGAGCAGTACTTC. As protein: CASSFRDTSYEQYF.

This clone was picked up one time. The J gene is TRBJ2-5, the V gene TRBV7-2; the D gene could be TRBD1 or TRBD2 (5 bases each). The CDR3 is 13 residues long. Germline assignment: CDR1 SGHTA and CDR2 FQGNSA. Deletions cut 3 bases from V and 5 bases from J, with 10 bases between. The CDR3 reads CASSLGVPETQYF. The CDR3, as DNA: TGTGCCAGCAGCTTGGGGGTTCCGGAGACCCAGTACTTC.

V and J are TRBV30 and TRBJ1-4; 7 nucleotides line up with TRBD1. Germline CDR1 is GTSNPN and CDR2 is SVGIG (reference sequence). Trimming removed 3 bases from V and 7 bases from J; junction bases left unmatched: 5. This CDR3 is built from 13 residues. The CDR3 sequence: CAWSGTEGEKLFF. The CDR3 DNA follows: TGTGCCTGGAGCGGGACAGAGGGTGAAAAACTGTTTTTT.

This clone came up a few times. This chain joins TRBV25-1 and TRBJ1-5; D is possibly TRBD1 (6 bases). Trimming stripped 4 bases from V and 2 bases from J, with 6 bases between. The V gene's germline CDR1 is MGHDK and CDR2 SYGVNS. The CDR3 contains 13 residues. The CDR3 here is CASSGQGNQPQHF. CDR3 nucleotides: TGTGCCAGCAGTGGACAGGGCAATCAGCCCCAGCATTTT.

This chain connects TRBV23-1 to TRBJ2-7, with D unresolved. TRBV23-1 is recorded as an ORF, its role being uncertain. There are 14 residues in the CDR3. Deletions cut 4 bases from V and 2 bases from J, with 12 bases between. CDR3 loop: CASSRHHLTYEQYF. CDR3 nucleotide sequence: TGCGCCAGCAGTCGACATCACCTCACCTACGAGCAGTACTTC.

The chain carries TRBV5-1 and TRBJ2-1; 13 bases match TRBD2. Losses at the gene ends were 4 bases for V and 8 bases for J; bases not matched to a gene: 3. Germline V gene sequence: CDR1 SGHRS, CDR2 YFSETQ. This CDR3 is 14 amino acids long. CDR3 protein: CASSPGLAGDEQFF. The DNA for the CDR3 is TGCGCCAGCAGCCCCGGACTAGCGGGAGATGAGCAGTTCTTC.

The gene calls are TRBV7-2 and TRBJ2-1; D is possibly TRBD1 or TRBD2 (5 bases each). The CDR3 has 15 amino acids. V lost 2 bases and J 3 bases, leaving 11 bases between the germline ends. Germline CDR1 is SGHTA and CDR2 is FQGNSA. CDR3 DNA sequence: TGTGCCAGCAGCTTATGGGGGATCGACTACAATGAGCAGTTCTTC. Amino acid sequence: CASSLWGIDYNEQFF.

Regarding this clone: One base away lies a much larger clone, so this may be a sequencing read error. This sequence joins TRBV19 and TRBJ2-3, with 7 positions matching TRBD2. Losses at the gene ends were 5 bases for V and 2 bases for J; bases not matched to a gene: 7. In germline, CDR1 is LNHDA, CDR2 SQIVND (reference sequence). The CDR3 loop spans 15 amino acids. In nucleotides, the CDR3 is TGTGCCAGTAGTTCCGGACTAGGTGCCACAGATACGCAGTATTTT. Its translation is CASSSGLGATDTQYF. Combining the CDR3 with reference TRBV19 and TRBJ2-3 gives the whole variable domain DGGITQSPKYLFRKEGQNVTLSCEQNLNHDAMYWYRQDPGQGLRLIYYSQIVNDFQKGDIAEGYSVSREKKESFPLTVTSAQKNPTAFYLCASSSGLGATDTQYFGPGTRLTVL.

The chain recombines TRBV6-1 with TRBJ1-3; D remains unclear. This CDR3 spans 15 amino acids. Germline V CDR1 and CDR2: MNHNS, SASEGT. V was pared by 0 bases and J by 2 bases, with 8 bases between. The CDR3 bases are TGTGCCAGCAGTGAAGCCGGAGGGACTGGAAACACCATATATTTT. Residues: CASSEAGGTGNTIYF.

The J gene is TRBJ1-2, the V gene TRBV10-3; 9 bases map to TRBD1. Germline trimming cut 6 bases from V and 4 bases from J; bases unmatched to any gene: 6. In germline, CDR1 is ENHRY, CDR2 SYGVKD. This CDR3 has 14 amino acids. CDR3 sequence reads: CAISGTGSTYGYTF. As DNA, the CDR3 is TGTGCCATCAGCGGGACAGGGTCGACCTATGGCTACACCTTC.

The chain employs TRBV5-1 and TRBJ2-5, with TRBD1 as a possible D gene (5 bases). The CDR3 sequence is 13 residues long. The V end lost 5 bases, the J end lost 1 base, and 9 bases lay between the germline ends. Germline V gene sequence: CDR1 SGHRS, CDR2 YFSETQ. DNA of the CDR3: TGCGCCAGCAGGAGCAGGGTCCAAGAGACCCAGTACTTC. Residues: CASRSRVQETQYF.

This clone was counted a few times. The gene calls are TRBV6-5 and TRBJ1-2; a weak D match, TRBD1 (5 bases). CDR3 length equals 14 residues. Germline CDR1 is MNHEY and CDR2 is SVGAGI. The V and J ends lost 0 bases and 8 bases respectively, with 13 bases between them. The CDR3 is CASSYSQLGEGYTF. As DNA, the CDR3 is TGTGCCAGCAGTTACTCTCAGCTAGGGGAGGGCTACACCTTC.

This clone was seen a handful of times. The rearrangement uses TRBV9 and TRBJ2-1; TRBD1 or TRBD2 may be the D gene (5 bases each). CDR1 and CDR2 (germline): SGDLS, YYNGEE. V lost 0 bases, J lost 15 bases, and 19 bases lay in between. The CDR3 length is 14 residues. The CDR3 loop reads CASSVGRLPRELFF. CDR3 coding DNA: TGTGCCAGCAGCGTAGGACGACTACCCAGGGAACTGTTCTTC.